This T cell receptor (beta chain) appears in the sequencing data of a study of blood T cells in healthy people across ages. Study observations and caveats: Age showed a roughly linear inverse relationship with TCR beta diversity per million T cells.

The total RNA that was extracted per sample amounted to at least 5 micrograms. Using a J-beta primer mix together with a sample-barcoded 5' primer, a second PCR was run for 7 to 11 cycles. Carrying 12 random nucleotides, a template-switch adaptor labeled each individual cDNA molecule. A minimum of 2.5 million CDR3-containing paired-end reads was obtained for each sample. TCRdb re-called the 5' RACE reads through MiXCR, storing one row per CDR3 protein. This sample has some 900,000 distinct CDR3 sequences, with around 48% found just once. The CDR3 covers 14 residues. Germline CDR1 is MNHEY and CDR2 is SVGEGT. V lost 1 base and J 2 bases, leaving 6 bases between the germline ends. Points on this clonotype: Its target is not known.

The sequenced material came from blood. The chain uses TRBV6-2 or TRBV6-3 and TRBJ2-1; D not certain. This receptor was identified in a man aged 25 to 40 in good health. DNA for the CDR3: TGTGCCAGCAGTTACTTAAGCCCCTACAATGAGCAGTTCTTC. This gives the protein CASSYLSPYNEQFF.